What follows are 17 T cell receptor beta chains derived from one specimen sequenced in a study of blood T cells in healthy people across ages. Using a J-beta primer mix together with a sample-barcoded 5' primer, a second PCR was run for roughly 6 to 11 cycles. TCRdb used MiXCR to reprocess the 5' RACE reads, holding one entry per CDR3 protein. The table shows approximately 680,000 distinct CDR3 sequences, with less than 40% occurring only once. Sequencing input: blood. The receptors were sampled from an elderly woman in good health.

Here the CDR3 reads CASRLDSARYNEQYF. The CDR3 nucleotides are TGTGCCAGCAGATTGGACAGCGCAAGATACAATGAGCAGTACTTC. The chain couples TRBV7-2 to TRBJ2-1; D may be TRBD1 (6 bases). The DNA end favors TRBJ2-7, so the J call may be wrong. CDR1 SGHTA and CDR2 FQGNSA come from the germline V gene. CDR3 length: 15 residues.

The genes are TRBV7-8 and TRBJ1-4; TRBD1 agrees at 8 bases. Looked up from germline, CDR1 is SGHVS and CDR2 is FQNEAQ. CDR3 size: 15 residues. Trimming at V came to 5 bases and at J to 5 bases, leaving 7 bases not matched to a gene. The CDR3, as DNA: TGTGCCAGCAGCCCCTCCCGGACAGGGAATGAAAAACTGTTTTTT. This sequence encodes CASSPSRTGNEKLFF.

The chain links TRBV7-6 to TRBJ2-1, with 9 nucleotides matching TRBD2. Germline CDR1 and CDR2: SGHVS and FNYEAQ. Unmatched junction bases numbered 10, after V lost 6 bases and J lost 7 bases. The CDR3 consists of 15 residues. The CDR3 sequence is CASRSQAGGTNEQFF. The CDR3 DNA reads TGTGCCAGCAGGTCACAAGCGGGAGGAACTAATGAGCAGTTCTTC.

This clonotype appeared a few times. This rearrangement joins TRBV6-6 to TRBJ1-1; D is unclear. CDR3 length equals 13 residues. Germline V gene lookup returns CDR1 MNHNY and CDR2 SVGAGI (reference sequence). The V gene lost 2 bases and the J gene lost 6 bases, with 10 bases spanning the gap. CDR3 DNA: TGTGCCAGCAGTTACAGCGACAACTCTGAAGCTTTCTTT. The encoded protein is CASSYSDNSEAFF.

DNA of the CDR3: TGTGCCAGTGGACAGGGGCGCTCCTACGAGCAGTACTTC. This codes for CASGQGRSYEQYF. V is TRBV19 and J is TRBJ2-7, with TRBD1 identical over 9 bases. Losses at the gene ends were 8 bases for V and 0 bases for J; bases not matched to a gene: 2. The CDR3 runs to 13 residues. Germline CDR1 LNHDA, CDR2 SQIVND (reference sequence).

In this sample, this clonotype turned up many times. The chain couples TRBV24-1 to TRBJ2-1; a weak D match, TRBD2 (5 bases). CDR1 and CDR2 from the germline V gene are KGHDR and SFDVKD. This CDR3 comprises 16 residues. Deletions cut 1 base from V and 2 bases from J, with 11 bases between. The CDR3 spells CATSDFRGSTYNEQFF. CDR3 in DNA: TGTGCCACCAGTGATTTTCGCGGGTCGACCTACAATGAGCAGTTCTTC.

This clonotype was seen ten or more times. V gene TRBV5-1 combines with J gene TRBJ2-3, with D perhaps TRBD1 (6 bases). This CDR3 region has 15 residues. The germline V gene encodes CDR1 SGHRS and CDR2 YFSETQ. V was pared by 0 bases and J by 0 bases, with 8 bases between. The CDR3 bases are TGCGCCAGCAGCTTGGACAGGGTTAGCACAGATACGCAGTATTTT. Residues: CASSLDRVSTDTQYF.

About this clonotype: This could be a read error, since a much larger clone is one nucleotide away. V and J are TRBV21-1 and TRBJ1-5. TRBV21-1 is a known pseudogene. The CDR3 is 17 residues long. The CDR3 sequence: CASSTMRVKISNQPQHF. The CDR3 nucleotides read TGTGCCAGCAGCACGATGCGGGTTAAGATTAGCAATCAGCCCCAGCATTTT.

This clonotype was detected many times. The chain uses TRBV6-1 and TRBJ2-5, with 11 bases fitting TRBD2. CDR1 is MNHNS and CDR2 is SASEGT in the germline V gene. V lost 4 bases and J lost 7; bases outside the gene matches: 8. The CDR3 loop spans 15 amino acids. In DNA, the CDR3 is TGTGCCAGCAGTGCGGCGACTAGCGGGGAAGGGACCCAGTACTTC. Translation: CASSAATSGEGTQYF.

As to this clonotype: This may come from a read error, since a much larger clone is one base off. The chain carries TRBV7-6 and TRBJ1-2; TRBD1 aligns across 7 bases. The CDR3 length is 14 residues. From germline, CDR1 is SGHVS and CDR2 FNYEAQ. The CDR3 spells CASSPDRVGYDYTF. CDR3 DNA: TGTGCCAGCAGCCCAGACAGGGTTGGCTATGACTACACCTTC.

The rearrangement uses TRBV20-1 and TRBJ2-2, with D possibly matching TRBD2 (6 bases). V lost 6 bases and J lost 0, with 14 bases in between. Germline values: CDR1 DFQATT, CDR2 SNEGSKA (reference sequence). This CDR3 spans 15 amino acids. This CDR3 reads CSALNGGTNTGELFF. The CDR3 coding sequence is TGCAGTGCCCTCAACGGGGGAACGAACACCGGGGAGCTGTTTTTT.

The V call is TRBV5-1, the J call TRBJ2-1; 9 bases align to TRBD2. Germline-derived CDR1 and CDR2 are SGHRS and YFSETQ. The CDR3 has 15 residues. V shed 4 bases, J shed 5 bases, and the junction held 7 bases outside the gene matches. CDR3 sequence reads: CASSLTSGWNNEQFF. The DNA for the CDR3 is TGCGCCAGCAGCCTCACTAGCGGGTGGAACAATGAGCAGTTCTTC.

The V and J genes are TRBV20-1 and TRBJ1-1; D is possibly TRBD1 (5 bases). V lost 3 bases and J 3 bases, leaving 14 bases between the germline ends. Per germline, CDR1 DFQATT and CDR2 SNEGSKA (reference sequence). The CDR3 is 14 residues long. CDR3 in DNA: TGCAGTGCTAGGCCCTTCGGGGACTACACTGAAGCTTTCTTT. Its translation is CSARPFGDYTEAFF.

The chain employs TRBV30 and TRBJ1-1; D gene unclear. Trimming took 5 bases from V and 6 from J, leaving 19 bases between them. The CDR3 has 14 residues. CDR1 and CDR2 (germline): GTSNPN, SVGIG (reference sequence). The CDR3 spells CAWGTPAQMAEAFF. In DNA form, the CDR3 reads TGTGCCTGGGGCACCCCGGCCCAGATGGCTGAAGCTTTCTTT.

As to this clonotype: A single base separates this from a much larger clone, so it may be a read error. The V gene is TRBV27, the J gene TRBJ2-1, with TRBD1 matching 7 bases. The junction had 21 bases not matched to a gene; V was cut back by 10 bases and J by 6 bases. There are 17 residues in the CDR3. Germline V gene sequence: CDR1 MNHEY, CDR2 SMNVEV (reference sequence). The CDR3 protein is CATSPRNRGSSGNEQFF. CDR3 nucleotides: TGTGCCACCTCACCGCGGAACAGGGGTTCTTCGGGCAATGAGCAGTTCTTC.

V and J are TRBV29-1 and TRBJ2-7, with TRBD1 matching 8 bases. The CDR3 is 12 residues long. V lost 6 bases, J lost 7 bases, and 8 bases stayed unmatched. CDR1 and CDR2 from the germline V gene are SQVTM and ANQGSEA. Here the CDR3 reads CSVPGQVEEQYF. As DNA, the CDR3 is TGCAGCGTGCCGGGACAGGTGGAAGAGCAGTACTTC.

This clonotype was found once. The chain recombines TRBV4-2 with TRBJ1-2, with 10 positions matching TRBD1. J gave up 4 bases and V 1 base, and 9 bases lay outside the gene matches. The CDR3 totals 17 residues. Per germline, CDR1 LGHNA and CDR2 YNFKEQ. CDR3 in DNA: TGTGCCAGCAGCCAAGGACAGGGGGCAGCCCAGCCCTATGGCTACACCTTC. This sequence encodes CASSQGQGAAQPYGYTF.